Following are 17 T cell receptor beta chains from one sample sequenced in a study of T cell repertoires in cytomegalovirus infection. One entry per CDR3 protein, called by TCRdb with MiXCR from the reads. The sample contains 650,000 to 900,000 distinct CDR3 sequences, roughly 29% of which appear only once. Their antigens are not known. The source was cultured CD8+ T cells from PBMCs, collected from culture after CMV antigen stimulation. The receptors were sampled from a human donor in good health (CMV status not recorded). Some clones in this sample may be carry-over from other donors' samples.

This chain connects TRBV20-1 to TRBJ2-7, with D perhaps being TRBD1 or TRBD2 (5 bases each). The CDR3 is 13 amino acids. The germline V gene encodes CDR1 DFQATT and CDR2 SNEGSKA (reference sequence). V was pared by 0 bases and J by 4 bases, with 10 bases between. The CDR3 sequence: CSAREGRRYEQYF. For the CDR3, the DNA is TGCAGTGCTAGAGAGGGACGGCGATACGAGCAGTACTTC.

This clonotype occurred a few times. This sequence joins TRBV9 and TRBJ1-3; D is perhaps TRBD1 (6 bases). The CDR3 is 15 amino acids. The germline CDR1 and CDR2 sequences are SGDLS and YYNGEE. Trimming removed 7 bases from V and 4 bases from J, with 18 bases in between. The CDR3 DNA reads TGTGCCAGCGGGGGCAGGGCGGAACTCGGAAACACCATATATTTT. Its protein is CASGGRAELGNTIYF.

The genes are TRBV9 and TRBJ2-5; D uncertain. The CDR3 contains 14 residues. Germline CDR1 is SGDLS and CDR2 is YYNGEE. The V end lost 4 bases, the J end lost 5 bases, and 15 bases lay between the germline ends. The CDR3 spells CASSPRERWETQYF. The CDR3 DNA follows: TGTGCCAGCAGCCCCAGAGAAAGATGGGAGACCCAGTACTTC.

Ten or more counts support this clonotype. The V gene is TRBV7-9, the J gene TRBJ2-1; 10 bases align to TRBD2. V lost 4 bases to trimming and J lost 5 bases; unmatched junction nucleotides: 11. The length of the CDR3 is 17 residues. Germline-derived CDR1 and CDR2 are SEHNR and FQNEAQ (reference sequence). The CDR3 sequence: CASSSRGLADSHNEQFF. In DNA, the CDR3 is TGTGCCAGCAGCTCCCGCGGACTAGCGGATTCTCACAATGAGCAGTTCTTC.

As DNA, the CDR3 is TGTGCCAGCATCCCTGGTGGGAGATCTAACACTGAAGCTTTCTTT. Its protein is CASIPGGRSNTEAFF. The V call is TRBV28, the J call TRBJ1-1; D call uncertain. This CDR3 is built from 15 residues. The germline V gene has CDR1 MDHEN and CDR2 SYDVKM. V dropped 7 bases and J dropped 2 bases, with 17 bases sitting between them.

The V and J genes are TRBV19 and TRBJ1-1; D remains unclear. This CDR3 comprises 16 residues. Trimming left V 5 bases short and J 5 bases short, with 21 bases between. Germline CDR1 is LNHDA and CDR2 is SQIVND (reference sequence). The CDR3, as DNA: TGTGCCAGTAGTCGCCCGACTCTCCCGCCGGGGACTGAAGCTTTCTTT. Protein: CASSRPTLPPGTEAFF.

J is TRBJ2-7 and V is TRBV2, with 9 bases that match TRBD1. V lost 9 bases to trimming and J lost 3 bases; unmatched junction nucleotides: 9. CDR1 is SNHLY and CDR2 is FYNNEI in the germline V gene. The CDR3 spans 14 residues. CDR3 sequence reads: CARARGQGLYEQYF. The CDR3 region has the DNA TGTGCCAGGGCTAGGGGACAGGGACTCTACGAGCAGTACTTC.

In its sample, this clonotype was seen a few times. The chain carries TRBV15 and TRBJ2-7; tentatively, D is TRBD1 (5 bases). Per germline, CDR1 LNHNV and CDR2 YYDKDF (reference sequence). Trimming left V 5 bases short and J 3 bases short, with 17 bases between. The CDR3 has 15 amino acids. The chain's CDR3 is CATSYTQLTDYEQYF. CDR3 bases: TGTGCCACCAGCTACACTCAGTTGACAGACTACGAGCAGTACTTC.

This clonotype was seen only a few times. V usage is TRBV7-6 and J usage is TRBJ2-3, with 11 nucleotides matching TRBD2. The CDR3 sequence is 17 residues long. CDR1 SGHVS and CDR2 FNYEAQ come from the germline V gene. With 5 bases clipped from V and 5 bases from J, the junction kept 12 bases outside the gene matches. The CDR3 coding sequence is TGTGCCAGCAGCCCCCGCGGTAGCGGGGGGGCCGTAGATACGCAGTATTTT. As protein: CASSPRGSGGAVDTQYF.

The chain links TRBV6-1 to TRBJ2-5; D perhaps matches TRBD1 (5 bases). Trimming shortened V by 3 bases and J by 3 bases, and 5 bases separated the two germline ends. The CDR3 has 12 amino acids. CDR1 MNHNS and CDR2 SASEGT come from the germline V gene. The CDR3 loop is CASSDREETQYF. The CDR3, as DNA: TGTGCCAGCAGTGACAGGGAAGAGACCCAGTACTTC.

This clonotype was seen only a few times. The gene calls are TRBV4-3 and TRBJ2-1; 7 bases align to TRBD2. CDR3 length: 17 amino acids. The J segment lost 3 bases and the V segment lost 0 bases, leaving 8 bases of the junction unmatched. CDR1 and CDR2 (germline): LGHNA, YSLEER. CDR3 loop: CASSQDTSLAVYNEQFF. CDR3 nucleotides: TGCGCCAGCAGCCAAGATACGTCGCTAGCGGTCTACAATGAGCAGTTCTTC.

The V and J genes are TRBV9 and TRBJ2-5, with 14 bases fitting TRBD2. CDR1 is SGDLS, CDR2 YYNGEE, per germline. This CDR3 is 16 amino acids long. The trim removed 4 bases at V and 5 bases at J, leaving 7 bases unmatched. CDR3 protein: CASSTGTSGGRETQYF. The CDR3 DNA is TGTGCCAGCAGCACTGGGACTAGCGGGGGTAGGGAGACCCAGTACTTC.

The chain links TRBV12-3 or TRBV12-4 to TRBJ2-7; D assignment may be TRBD1 or TRBD2 (6 bases each). The CDR3 covers 15 residues. The ends were cut back, 4 bases at V and 0 bases at J, with 13 bases in the middle. The CDR3 protein is CASSSGGLSSYEQYF. The CDR3 DNA follows: TGTGCCAGCAGTTCCGGGGGCCTTAGCTCCTACGAGCAGTACTTC.

This clonotype was counted only a few times. This chain connects TRBV19 to TRBJ1-1; no firm D call. The V gene's germline CDR1 is LNHDA and CDR2 SQIVND (reference sequence). V shed 2 bases and J shed 1 base, with 8 bases lying between them. The CDR3 length is 14 residues. CDR3 sequence (DNA): TGTGCCAGTAGTATAATAGAACGGAACACTGAAGCTTTCTTT. This encodes CASSIIERNTEAFF.

This clonotype was observed a handful of times. The DNA of the CDR3 is TGTGCCAGCAGCTCATTGCCGGGGATGAACACTGAAGCTTTCTTT. Its protein product is CASSSLPGMNTEAFF. The rearrangement joins TRBV5-6 to TRBJ1-1; D remains ambiguous. This CDR3 is 15 amino acids long. Germline CDR1 is SGHDT and CDR2 is YYEEEE. With 3 bases removed from V and 0 bases from J, the gap between germline ends came to 12 bases.

The chain joins TRBV27 to TRBJ1-6; TRBD1 matches at 10 bases. The CDR3 spans 14 residues. After removal of 4 bases from V and 6 bases from J, the junction contained 0 bases not matched to a gene. Germline CDR1 is MNHEY and CDR2 is SMNVEV (reference sequence). CDR3 DNA sequence: TGTGCCAGCAGTTGGGACAGGGGTAATTCACCCCTCCACTTT. Translating it yields CASSWDRGNSPLHF.

This clonotype has just a few counts. V is TRBV3-1 and J is TRBJ2-5; D is unresolved. V was shortened by 0 bases and J by 3 bases, with 14 bases between the two germline ends. This CDR3 is built from 16 residues. Germline values: CDR1 LGHDT, CDR2 YNNKEL (reference sequence). CDR3 nucleotide sequence: TGTGCCAGCAGCCAAGATTTGGGAACAGAAAAAGAGACCCAGTACTTC. Translated: CASSQDLGTEKETQYF.